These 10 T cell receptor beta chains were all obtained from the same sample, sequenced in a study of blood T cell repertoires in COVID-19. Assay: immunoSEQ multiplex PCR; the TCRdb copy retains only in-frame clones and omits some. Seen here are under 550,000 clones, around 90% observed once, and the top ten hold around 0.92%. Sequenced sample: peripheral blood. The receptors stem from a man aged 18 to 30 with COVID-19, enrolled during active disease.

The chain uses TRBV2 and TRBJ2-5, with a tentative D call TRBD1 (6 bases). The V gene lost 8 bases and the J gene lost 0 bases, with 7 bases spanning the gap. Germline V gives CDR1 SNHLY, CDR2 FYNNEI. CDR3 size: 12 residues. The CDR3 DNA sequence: TGTGCCAGCGGACAGTACCAAGAGACCCAGTACTTC. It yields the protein CASGQYQETQYF.

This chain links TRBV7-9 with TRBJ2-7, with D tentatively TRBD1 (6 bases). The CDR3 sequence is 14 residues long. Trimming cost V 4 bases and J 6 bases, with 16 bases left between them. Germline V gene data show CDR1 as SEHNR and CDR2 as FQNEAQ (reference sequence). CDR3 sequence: CASSSGRAGVEQYF. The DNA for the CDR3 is TGTGCCAGCAGCTCAGGCAGGGCAGGGGTCGAGCAGTACTTC.

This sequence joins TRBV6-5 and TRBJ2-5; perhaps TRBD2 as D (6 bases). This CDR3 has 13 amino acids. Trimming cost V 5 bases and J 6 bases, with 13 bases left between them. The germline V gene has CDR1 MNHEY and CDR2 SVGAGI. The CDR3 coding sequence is TGTGCCAGCAGTATCTCAGGGAGGAAGACCCAGTACTTC. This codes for CASSISGRKTQYF.

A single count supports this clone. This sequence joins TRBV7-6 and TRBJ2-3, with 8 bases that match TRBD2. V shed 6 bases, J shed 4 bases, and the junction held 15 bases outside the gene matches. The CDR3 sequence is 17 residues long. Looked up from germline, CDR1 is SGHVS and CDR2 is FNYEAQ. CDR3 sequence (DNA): TGTGCCAGCAGTAGTCGATTAGCGGGATCAACGCCAGATACGCAGTATTTT. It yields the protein CASSSRLAGSTPDTQYF.

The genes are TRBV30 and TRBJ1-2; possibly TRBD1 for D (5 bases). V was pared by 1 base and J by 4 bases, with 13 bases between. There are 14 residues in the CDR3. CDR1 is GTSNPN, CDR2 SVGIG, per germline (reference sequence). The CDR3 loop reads CAWSGSRRGYGYTF. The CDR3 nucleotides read TGTGCCTGGAGTGGGAGCCGAAGGGGCTATGGCTACACCTTC.

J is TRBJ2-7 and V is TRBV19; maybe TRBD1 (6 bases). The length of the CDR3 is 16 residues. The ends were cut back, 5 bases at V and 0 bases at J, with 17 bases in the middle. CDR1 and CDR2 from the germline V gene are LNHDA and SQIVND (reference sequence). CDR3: CASSPYGTLSSYEQYF. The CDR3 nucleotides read TGTGCCAGTAGTCCCTACGGGACACTGAGCTCCTACGAGCAGTACTTC.

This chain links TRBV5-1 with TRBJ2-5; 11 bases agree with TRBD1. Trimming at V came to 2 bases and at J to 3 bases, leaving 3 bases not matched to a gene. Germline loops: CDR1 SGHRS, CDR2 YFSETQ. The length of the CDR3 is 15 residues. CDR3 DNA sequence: TGCGCCAGCAGCTTCCGGACAGGGGGCGAAGAGACCCAGTACTTC. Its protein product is CASSFRTGGEETQYF. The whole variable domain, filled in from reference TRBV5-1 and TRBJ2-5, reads KAGVTQTPRYLIKTRGQQVTLSCSPISGHRSVSWYQQTPGQGLQFLFEYFSETQRNKGNFPGRFSGRQFSNSRSEMNVSTLELGDSALYLCASSFRTGGEETQYFGPGTRLLVL.

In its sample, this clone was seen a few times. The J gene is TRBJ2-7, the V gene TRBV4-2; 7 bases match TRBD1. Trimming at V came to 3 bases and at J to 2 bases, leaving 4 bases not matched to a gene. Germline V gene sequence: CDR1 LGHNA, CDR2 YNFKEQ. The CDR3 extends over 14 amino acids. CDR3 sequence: CASSQWQGAYEQYF. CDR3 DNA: TGTGCCAGCAGCCAGTGGCAGGGGGCCTACGAGCAGTACTTC.

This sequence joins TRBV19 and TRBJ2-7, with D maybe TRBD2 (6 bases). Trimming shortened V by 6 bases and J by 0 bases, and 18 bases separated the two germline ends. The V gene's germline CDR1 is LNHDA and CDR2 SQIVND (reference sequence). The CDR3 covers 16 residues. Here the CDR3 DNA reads TGTGCCAGTAGCAATGCCCCCAGCGGGCACTCCTACGAGCAGTACTTC. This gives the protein CASSNAPSGHSYEQYF.

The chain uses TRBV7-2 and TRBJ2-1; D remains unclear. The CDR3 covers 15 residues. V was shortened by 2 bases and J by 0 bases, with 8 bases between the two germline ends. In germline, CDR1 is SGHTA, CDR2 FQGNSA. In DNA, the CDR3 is TGTGCCAGCAGCTTAATCCGGTCCTCCTACAATGAGCAGTTCTTC. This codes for CASSLIRSSYNEQFF.